Described below is a single TCR beta chain sequence and its context. The data are from a study of cytomegalovirus exposure and HLA in healthy donors. Germline V gene data show CDR1 as MNHEY and CDR2 as SVGAGI. The CDR3 has 14 residues. Between the trimmed V and J ends, which lost 5 bases and 8 bases, there was a span of 18 bases. The PCR used 60 Vbeta and 13 Jbeta primers. This table comes from immunoSEQ multiplex PCR, and its TCRdb copy is limited to in-frame clones, with some not included. The sample totals 25,000 to 40,000 clones. The sample taken for sequencing was PBMCs. The chain recombines TRBV6-5 with TRBJ1-2; tentatively, D is TRBD1 (6 bases). The source of this sequence is a woman aged 40 to 49 in good health and CMV-seropositive. The CDR3 sequence is CASSAGQYLGGYTF. CDR3 DNA sequence: TGTGCCAGCAGTGCTGGACAGTACCTGGGGGGCTACACCTTC.